This T cell receptor (beta chain) came from a study of immune heterogeneity within non-small cell lung tumors. Whole-study findings and limits: Multiple tumor sites within a patient showed recurrence of identical dominant CDR3 beta clonotypes; site-unique high-frequency clones were present as well.

Multiplex PCR (32 V and 13 J primers) was used to amplify the TCR beta CDR3. TCRdb fed the multiplex PCR reads into MiXCR, producing one record per CDR3 protein. The sample includes about 4,800 distinct CDR3 sequences, 30% to 35% of them seen just once. After removal of 1 base from V and 6 bases from J, the junction contained 5 bases not matched to a gene. The CDR3 consists of 14 residues. CDR1 and CDR2 from the germline V gene are SGHDN and FVKESK. Sample share makes this clonotype medium-sized (0.01 to 0.1%). Its antigen is not identified. Bulk tumor genomic DNA, roughly 600 ng per sample, was used as template. Several widely spaced biopsies per primary tumor were taken during surgery. Patients went through curative surgery, and their non-small cell lung cancer was untreated and newly diagnosed.

The J gene is TRBJ2-7, the V gene TRBV14; 8 bases fit TRBD1. The sequenced sample was lung tumor tissue. The origin of this receptor is a woman between 45 and 60 years old with non-small cell lung cancer. This chain's CDR3 is CASSQVQGAGEQYF. As DNA, the CDR3 is TGTGCCAGCAGCCAAGTCCAGGGGGCAGGCGAGCAGTACTTC.